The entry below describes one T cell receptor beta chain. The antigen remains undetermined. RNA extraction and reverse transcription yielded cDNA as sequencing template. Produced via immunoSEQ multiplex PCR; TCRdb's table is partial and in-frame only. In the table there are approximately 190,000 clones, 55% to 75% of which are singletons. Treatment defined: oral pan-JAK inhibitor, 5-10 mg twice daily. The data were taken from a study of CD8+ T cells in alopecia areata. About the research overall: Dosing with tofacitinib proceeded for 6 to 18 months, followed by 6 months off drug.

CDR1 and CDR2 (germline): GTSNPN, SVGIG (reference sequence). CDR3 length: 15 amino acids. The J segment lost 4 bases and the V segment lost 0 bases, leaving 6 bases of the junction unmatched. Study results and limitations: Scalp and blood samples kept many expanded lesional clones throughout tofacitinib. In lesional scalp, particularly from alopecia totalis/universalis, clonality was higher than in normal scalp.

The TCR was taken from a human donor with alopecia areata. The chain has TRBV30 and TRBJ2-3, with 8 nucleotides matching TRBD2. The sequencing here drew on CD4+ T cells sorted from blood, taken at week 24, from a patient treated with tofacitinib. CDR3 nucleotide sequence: TGTGCCTGGAGTGTAAACGCGGGAGGAGCAGATACGCAGTATTTT. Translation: CAWSVNAGGADTQYF.